The 8 T cell receptor beta chains below were found in one sample sequenced in a study of cytomegalovirus exposure and HLA in healthy donors. Here immunoSEQ multiplex PCR was the method, and the copy in TCRdb shows in-frame clones only, minus some. The sample carries roughly 240,000 clones, more than 75% recorded once. The sequencing input was PBMCs. These receptors all stem from a man between 18 and 29 years old in good health and CMV-seronegative.

The chain carries TRBV2 and TRBJ1-6, with 12 bases aligning to TRBD1. With V trimmed by 7 bases and J by 5 bases, 3 bases remained unmatched. This CDR3 has 15 amino acids. In germline, CDR1 is SNHLY, CDR2 FYNNEI. CDR3 DNA: TGTGCCAGCACCGGGACAGGGGGCAATAATTCACCCCTCCACTTT. Translation gives CASTGTGGNNSPLHF.

The V and J genes are TRBV7-2 and TRBJ1-5, with D hard to call. The CDR3 contains 14 residues. With 2 bases removed from V and 3 bases from J, the gap between germline ends came to 8 bases. The germline V gene has CDR1 SGHTA and CDR2 FQGNSA. CDR3 protein: CASSLTTFNQPQHF. The DNA for the CDR3 is TGTGCCAGCAGCTTAACGACATTCAATCAGCCCCAGCATTTT.

Here the CDR3 reads CASRGTSGEQFF. CDR3 nucleotides: TGTGCCAGCAGGGGGACTAGCGGCGAGCAGTTCTTC. The chain recombines TRBV4-2 with TRBJ2-1; 11 bases line up with TRBD2. Germline values: CDR1 LGHNA, CDR2 YNFKEQ. CDR3 size: 12 residues. V lost 6 bases to trimming and J lost 10 bases; unmatched junction nucleotides: 2.

This sequence joins TRBV6-5 and TRBJ1-3; D uncertain. V lost 7 bases, J lost 0 bases, and 13 bases lay in between. This CDR3 region has 15 residues. The germline gives CDR1 MNHEY, CDR2 SVGAGI. CDR3 DNA: TGTGCCAGCACCAACTCGGGGATCTCTGGAAACACCATATATTTT. Translation: CASTNSGISGNTIYF.

V gene TRBV29-1 combines with J gene TRBJ1-1, with 9 nucleotides matching TRBD1. Germline lookup yields CDR1 SQVTM and CDR2 ANQGSEA. Germline trimming cut 5 bases from V and 1 base from J; bases unmatched to any gene: 2. The length of the CDR3 is 13 residues. The CDR3 nucleotides read TGCAGCGTTAGGGACAGGGAGAACACTGAAGCTTTCTTT. Protein: CSVRDRENTEAFF. The whole variable domain, remainder taken from reference TRBV29-1 and TRBJ1-1, is SAVISQKPSRDICQRGTSLTIQCQVDSQVTMMFWYRQQPGQSLTLIATANQGSEATYESGFVIDKFPISRPNLTFSTLTVSNMSPEDSSIYLCSVRDRENTEAFFGQGTRLTVV.

Written as DNA, the CDR3 is TGCAGTGCTAGAGATGATCGGGGCTACACCTTC. Protein: CSARDDRGYTF. The gene calls are TRBV20-1 and TRBJ1-2; D is unresolved. Germline V gene sequence: CDR1 DFQATT, CDR2 SNEGSKA (reference sequence). The CDR3 loop spans 11 amino acids. The V end lost 0 bases, the J end lost 8 bases, and 7 bases lay between the germline ends.

This chain uses TRBV19 with TRBJ1-5; TRBD1 is a possible D gene (6 bases). The CDR3 contains 17 residues. V dropped 4 bases and J dropped 4 bases, with 20 bases sitting between them. Germline-derived CDR1 and CDR2 are LNHDA and SQIVND (reference sequence). The CDR3 protein is CASSNRVRQQSNQPQHF. CDR3 sequence (DNA): TGTGCCAGTAGTAACAGGGTGCGCCAACAATCAAATCAGCCCCAGCATTTT.

This CDR3 reads CASSIRDRDQPQHF. The CDR3 DNA follows: TGTGCCAGTAGTATTCGCGACAGGGACCAGCCCCAGCATTTT. This chain links TRBV19 with TRBJ1-5; 7 nucleotides align to TRBD1. Germline-derived CDR1 and CDR2 are LNHDA and SQIVND (reference sequence). This CDR3 spans 14 amino acids. V was clipped by 3 bases and J by 7 bases; unmatched bases: 6.